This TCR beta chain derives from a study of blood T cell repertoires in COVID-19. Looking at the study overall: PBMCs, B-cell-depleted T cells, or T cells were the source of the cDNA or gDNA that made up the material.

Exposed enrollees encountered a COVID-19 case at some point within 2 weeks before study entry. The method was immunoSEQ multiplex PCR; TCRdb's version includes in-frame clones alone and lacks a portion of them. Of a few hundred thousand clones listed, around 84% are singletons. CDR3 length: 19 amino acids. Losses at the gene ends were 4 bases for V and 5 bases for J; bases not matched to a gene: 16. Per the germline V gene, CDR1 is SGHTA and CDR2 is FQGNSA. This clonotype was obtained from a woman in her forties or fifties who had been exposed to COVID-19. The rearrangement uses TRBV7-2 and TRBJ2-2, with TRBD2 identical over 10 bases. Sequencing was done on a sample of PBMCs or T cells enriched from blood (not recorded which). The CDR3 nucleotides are TGTGCCAGCAGCTCCGACTGGAGCGGGGGGGCTTATGGGACCGGGGAGCTGTTTTTT. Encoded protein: CASSSDWSGGAYGTGELFF. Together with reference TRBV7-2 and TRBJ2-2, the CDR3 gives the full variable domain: GAGVSQSPSNKVTEKGKDVELRCDPISGHTALYWYRQSLGQGLEFLIYFQGNSAPDKSGLPSDRFSAERTGGSVSTLTIQRTQQEDSAVYLCASSSDWSGGAYGTGELFFGEGSRLTVL.